These 25 T cell receptor beta chains originate from one sample sequenced in a study of immune characterization of retroperitoneal liposarcoma. Via MiXCR, TCRdb re-called the PCR reads, giving one row per CDR3 protein. The sample contains 1,500 to 2,000 distinct CDR3 sequences, roughly half of which appear only once. The sample consisted of tumor tissue. These receptors originate from a male donor with retroperitoneal liposarcoma.

V and J are TRBV6-5 and TRBJ2-1; TRBD1 matches 8 bases. This CDR3 has 15 residues. J was trimmed by 4 bases and V by 6 bases; bases with no gene match: 8. The V gene's germline CDR1 is MNHEY and CDR2 SVGAGI. The CDR3 here is CASRHRQGRYNEQFF. For the CDR3, the DNA is TGTGCCAGCAGACATAGACAGGGGAGGTACAATGAGCAGTTCTTC.

This clonotype was detected only a few times. The V and J genes are TRBV7-6 and TRBJ2-4; D is unresolved. The better agreement between TRBJ2-7 and the DNA end casts doubt on the J call. The CDR3 loop spans 14 amino acids. From germline, CDR1 is SGHVS and CDR2 FNYEAQ. As DNA, the CDR3 is TGTGCCAGCAGCTTCGGATTTCCCGCCTACGAGCAGTACTTC. Its protein is CASSFGFPAYEQYF.

The table lists this clonotype with a few counts. The rearrangement links TRBV11-3 to TRBJ2-5; 7 nucleotides line up with TRBD1. CDR1 is SGHNT, CDR2 YENEEA, per germline. V shed 3 bases and J 0 bases; nucleotides not matched to a gene: 1. The CDR3 is 14 residues long. The chain's CDR3 is CASSLGQYQETQYF. The DNA of the CDR3 is TGTGCCAGCAGCTTGGGACAGTACCAAGAGACCCAGTACTTC.

As to this clonotype: A much larger clone lies one base from this, so it may be a read error. The rearrangement links TRBV6-1 to TRBJ2-1, with TRBD2 matching 11 bases. V lost 2 bases and J lost 13; bases outside the gene matches: 10. The CDR3 runs to 15 residues. From germline, CDR1 is MNHNS and CDR2 SASEGT. Here the CDR3 DNA reads TGTGCCAGCAGTGAAATAGCGGGGGGGCAAGAGACCCAGTTCTTC. This codes for CASSEIAGGQETQFF.

The chain is built from TRBV12-3 or TRBV12-4 and TRBJ2-3; a weak D match, TRBD2 (6 bases). The J call could be wrong; TRBJ2-7 is a better fit for the DNA end. This CDR3 is built from 13 residues. The CDR3 reads CASSLGEVQEQYF. The CDR3 coding sequence is TGTGCCAGCAGTTTGGGGGAGGTGCAGGAGCAGTACTTC.

J is TRBJ2-3 and V is TRBV7-3, with 10 bases that match TRBD2. In germline, CDR1 is SGHTA, CDR2 FQGTGA. The CDR3 contains 14 residues. J gave up 4 bases and V 3 bases, and 1 base lay outside the gene matches. CDR3 region: CASSFGLAADTQYF. The CDR3 nucleotides read TGTGCCAGCAGCTTTGGACTAGCGGCAGATACGCAGTATTTT.

J is TRBJ2-2 and V is TRBV12-3 or TRBV12-4; D unclear. The CDR3 totals 13 residues. V lost 1 base and J lost 7, with 7 bases in between. The CDR3 DNA reads TGTGCCAGCAGTTTAGAATCATACGGGGAGCTGTTTTTT. Its translation: CASSLESYGELFF.

The chain recombines TRBV12-3 or TRBV12-4 with TRBJ2-1; TRBD1 might be the D (6 bases). V was pared by 8 bases and J by 10 bases, with 15 bases between. The CDR3 is made up of 12 amino acids. CDR3 nucleotides: TGTGCCAGCGGCTATACAGGGCTCGAGCAGTTCTTC. This encodes CASGYTGLEQFF.

The CDR3 loop is CASSARDRGGYGYTF. Written as DNA, the CDR3 is TGTGCCAGCAGCGCCAGGGACAGGGGCGGCTATGGCTACACCTTC. V is TRBV7-2 and J is TRBJ1-2, with 10 bases lining up with TRBD1. The germline gives CDR1 SGHTA, CDR2 FQGNSA. V was clipped by 5 bases and J by 4 bases; unmatched bases: 7. The CDR3 covers 15 residues.

The CDR3 nucleotides read TGTGCCAGCAGTTCTCTGACAGTCCCAGGGGGTCTTAGCACAGATACGCAGTATTTT. Its protein is CASSSLTVPGGLSTDTQYF. This chain connects TRBV6-6 to TRBJ2-3; 7 bases match TRBD1. The CDR3 is 19 amino acids. Germline values: CDR1 MNHNY, CDR2 SVGAGI (reference sequence). V trimming: 4 bases; J trimming: 0 bases; junction bases outside the gene matches: 16.

J is TRBJ2-3 and V is TRBV6-1; the D gene is possibly TRBD1 (6 bases). Trimming cost V 10 bases and J 3 bases, with 11 bases left between them. The CDR3 loop spans 12 amino acids. Germline V gene lookup returns CDR1 MNHNS and CDR2 SASEGT. CDR3 protein: CATSRGTDTQYF. In DNA, the CDR3 is TGTGCCACCTCTAGGGGGACAGATACGCAGTATTTT.

The rearrangement joins TRBV6-2 or TRBV6-3 to TRBJ2-5, with 14 bases lining up with TRBD2. There are 15 residues in the CDR3. Trimming took 8 bases from V and 11 from J; bases not matched to a gene: 13. Germline CDR1 MNHEY, CDR2 SVGEGT. The CDR3 is CASGIRLAGGREQYF. CDR3 sequence (DNA): TGTGCCAGCGGAATCCGACTAGCGGGGGGGCGTGAGCAGTACTTC.

A few counts support this clonotype. This chain links TRBV6-6 with TRBJ2-3; 11 positions match TRBD2. The CDR3 spans 17 residues. The J segment lost 0 bases and the V segment lost 2 bases, leaving 4 bases of the junction unmatched. From germline, CDR1 is MNHNY and CDR2 SVGAGI (reference sequence). DNA of the CDR3: TGTGCCAGCAGTTACACTAGCGGGGGTGCTAGCACAGATACGCAGTATTTT. This gives the protein CASSYTSGGASTDTQYF.

This clonotype has just one count. The chain employs TRBV7-2 and TRBJ2-1; 7 positions match TRBD2. The end of the DNA is better explained by TRBJ2-5, so the J call may be wrong. The germline CDR1 and CDR2 sequences are SGHTA and FQGNSA. CDR3 size: 14 residues. Written as DNA, the CDR3 is TGTGCCAGCAGCACAAGCGGGACCCAAGAGACCCAGTACTTC. Residues: CASSTSGTQETQYF.

This clonotype was seen a handful of times. The chain uses TRBV6-1 and TRBJ2-1, with 16 bases identical to TRBD2. The assigned J gene may be wrong: the sequence end matches TRBJ2-7 better. The germline V gene has CDR1 MNHNS and CDR2 SASEGT. This CDR3 has 17 amino acids. In nucleotides, the CDR3 is TGTGCCAGCAGTTTGGGACTAGCGGGGGGGCCGGGGAATGAGCAGTACTTC. Its protein product is CASSLGLAGGPGNEQYF.

This clonotype was seen a few times. The CDR3: CASSLDTGFYNEQFF. The DNA of the CDR3 is TGTGCCAGCAGCTTAGACACGGGTTTCTACAATGAGCAGTTCTTC. V and J are TRBV7-2 and TRBJ2-1; D remains ambiguous. Trimming cost V 1 base and J 3 bases, with 10 bases left between them. Germline loops: CDR1 SGHTA, CDR2 FQGNSA. The CDR3 consists of 15 residues.

This chain connects TRBV6-1 to TRBJ2-5; either TRBD1 or TRBD2 may fit D (7 bases each). The J call could be wrong; TRBJ2-7 is a better fit for the DNA end. Germline V gives CDR1 MNHNS, CDR2 SASEGT. The CDR3 loop spans 14 amino acids. CDR3 sequence: CASVGGDSSYEQYF. The CDR3 bases are TGTGCCTCGGTGGGGGGGGACAGCTCCTACGAGCAGTACTTC.

This clonotype has just a few counts. CDR3 region: CASSLERGVSNEQFF. The CDR3 DNA reads TGTGCCAGCAGCTTAGAGAGAGGGGTAAGCAATGAGCAGTTCTTC. The chain joins TRBV7-3 to TRBJ2-1, with D perhaps assigned TRBD1 or TRBD2 (5 bases each). Germline CDR1 SGHTA, CDR2 FQGTGA. V was cut by 2 bases and J by 6 bases, with 14 bases left in between. This CDR3 is built from 15 residues.

The chain has TRBV7-2 and TRBJ2-1; D ambiguous. The ends were cut back, 5 bases at V and 13 bases at J, with 24 bases in the middle. The CDR3 loop spans 15 amino acids. CDR1 and CDR2 from the germline V gene are SGHTA and FQGNSA. The CDR3 here is CASSHAAAVQETQFF. DNA of the CDR3: TGTGCCAGCAGCCATGCCGCGGCAGTCCAAGAGACCCAGTTCTTC.

The count of this clonotype is one. This may stem from a read error, because a much larger clone lies one nucleotide away. V usage is TRBV6-5 and J usage is TRBJ2-1; TRBD2 aligns across 7 bases. The DNA matches TRBJ2-7 better at its end, which makes the J call doubtful. The germline V gene encodes CDR1 MNHEY and CDR2 SVGAGI. This CDR3 is 12 amino acids long. CDR3 in DNA: TGTGCCACAATGCGGGGGAGAAGCGAGCAGTACTTC. Its translation: CATMRGRSEQYF.

The chain links TRBV6-1 to TRBJ2-5; no reliable D call. The end of the DNA is better explained by TRBJ2-7, so the J call may be wrong. There are 11 residues in the CDR3. The germline V gene has CDR1 MNHNS and CDR2 SASEGT. The CDR3 sequence: CASGSSYEQYF. In DNA form, the CDR3 reads TGTGCCAGTGGAAGCTCCTACGAGCAGTACTTC.

In DNA, the CDR3 is TGTGCCAGCAAGAACGGAATCTTTTCTCAGTTCTTC. Protein sequence: CASKNGIFSQFF. The J gene is TRBJ2-1, the V gene TRBV6-6; D gene ambiguous. CDR1 is MNHNY and CDR2 is SVGAGI in the germline V gene (reference sequence). The V and J ends lost 7 bases and 13 bases respectively, with 17 bases between them. CDR3 length: 12 amino acids.

The chain employs TRBV7-2 and TRBJ2-1; possibly TRBD1 for D (7 bases). The V end was cut by 2 bases, the J end by 10 bases, with 15 bases between. This CDR3 is built from 14 residues. Per germline, CDR1 SGHTA and CDR2 FQGNSA. The CDR3 region has the DNA TGTGCCAGCAGCTTACGCCAGGGGGGATACGAGCAGTTCTTC. Encoded protein: CASSLRQGGYEQFF.

The chain links TRBV6-5 to TRBJ2-3, with 12 nucleotides matching TRBD2. Germline V CDR1 and CDR2: MNHEY, SVGAGI. The CDR3 runs to 18 residues. V was pared by 5 bases and J by 4 bases, with 13 bases of the junction left unmatched. CDR3 region: CASSGLPLLAGGSDTQYF. The CDR3 coding sequence is TGTGCCAGCAGTGGCCTACCCCTTCTAGCGGGAGGGTCAGATACGCAGTATTTT.

A few counts support this clonotype. The CDR3 nucleotides are TGTGCCAGCAGTGCCGGGACTTTCGACTATGGCTACACCTTC. Translated, it gives CASSAGTFDYGYTF. The chain is built from TRBV6-1 and TRBJ1-2; D may be TRBD1 (5 bases). The V end lost 4 bases, the J end lost 3 bases, and 12 bases lay between the germline ends. Germline V gene lookup returns CDR1 MNHNS and CDR2 SASEGT. This CDR3 is 14 amino acids long.